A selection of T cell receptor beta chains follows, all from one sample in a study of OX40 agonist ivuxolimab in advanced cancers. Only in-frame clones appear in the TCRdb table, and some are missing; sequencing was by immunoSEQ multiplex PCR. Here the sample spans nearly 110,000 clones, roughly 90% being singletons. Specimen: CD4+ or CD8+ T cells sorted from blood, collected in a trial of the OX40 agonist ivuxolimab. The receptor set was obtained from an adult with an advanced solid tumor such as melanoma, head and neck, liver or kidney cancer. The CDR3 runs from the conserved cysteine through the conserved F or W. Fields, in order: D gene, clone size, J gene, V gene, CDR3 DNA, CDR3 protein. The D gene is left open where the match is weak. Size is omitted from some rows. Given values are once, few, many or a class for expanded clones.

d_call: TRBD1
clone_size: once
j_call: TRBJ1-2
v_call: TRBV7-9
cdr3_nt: TGTGCCAGCAGCTTAACAGGGGAGTATGGCTACACCTTC
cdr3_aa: CASSLTGEYGYTF

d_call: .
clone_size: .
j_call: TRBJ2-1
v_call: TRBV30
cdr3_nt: TGTGCCTGGAGTACGCTCCAGGGGAGGGGACCCTACAATGAGCAGTTCTTC
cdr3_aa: CAWSTLQGRGPYNEQFF

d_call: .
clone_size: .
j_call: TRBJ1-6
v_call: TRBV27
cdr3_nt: TGTGCCAGCAGTTCAGGGGATTCACCCCTCCACTTT
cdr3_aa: CASSSGDSPLHF

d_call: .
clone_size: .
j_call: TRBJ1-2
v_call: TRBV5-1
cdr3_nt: TGCGCCAGCAGCCCCTCGGCCGGCATCCGGACAGGCTACACCTTC
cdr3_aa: CASSPSAGIRTGYTF

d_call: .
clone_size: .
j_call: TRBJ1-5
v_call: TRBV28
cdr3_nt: TGTGCCACCTCGGGGAGCAATCAGCCCCAGCATTTT
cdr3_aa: CATSGSNQPQHF

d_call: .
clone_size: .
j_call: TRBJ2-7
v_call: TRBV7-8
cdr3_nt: TGTGCCAGCAGCTTAGCGGGCGAGCAGTACTTC
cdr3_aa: CASSLAGEQYF

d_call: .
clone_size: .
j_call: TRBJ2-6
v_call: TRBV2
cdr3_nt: TGTGCCAGGGGGATGGGGGCAGGCTCTGGGGCCAACGTCCTGACTTTC
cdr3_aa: CARGMGAGSGANVLTF

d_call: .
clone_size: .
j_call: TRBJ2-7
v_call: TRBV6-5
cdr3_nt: TGTGCCAGCAGGCCCACAGGGTCCTACGAGCAGTACTTC
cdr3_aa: CASRPTGSYEQYF

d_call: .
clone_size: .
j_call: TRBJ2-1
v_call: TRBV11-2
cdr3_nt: TGTGCCAGCAGCTTATGGGATCGTAGGATGGATGAGCAGTTCTTC
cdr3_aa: CASSLWDRRMDEQFF

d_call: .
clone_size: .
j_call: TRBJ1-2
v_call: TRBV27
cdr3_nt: TGTGCCAGCTCCCCTCGGACAGTTTCGGGATATGGCTACACCTTC
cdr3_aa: CASSPRTVSGYGYTF

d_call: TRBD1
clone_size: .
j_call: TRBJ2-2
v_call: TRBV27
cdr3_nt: TGTGCCAGCGGGCTACTGACAGGGGGCGCGTCCGGGGAGCTGTTTTTT
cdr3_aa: CASGLLTGGASGELFF

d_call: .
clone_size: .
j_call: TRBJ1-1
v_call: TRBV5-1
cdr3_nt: TGCGCCAGCAGCTTGGTTCCCAGGGGAAGGATGAACACTGAAGCTTTCTTT
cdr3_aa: CASSLVPRGRMNTEAFF

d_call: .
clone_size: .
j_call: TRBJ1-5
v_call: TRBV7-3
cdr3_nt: TGTGCCAGCAGTCAGAACGGCCGGGAGCCCCAGCATTTT
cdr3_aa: CASSQNGREPQHF

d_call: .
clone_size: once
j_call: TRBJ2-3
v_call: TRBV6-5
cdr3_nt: TGTGCCAGCAGACCCGCCCGGAGGGCCAAAGATACGCAGTATTTT
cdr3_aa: CASRPARRAKDTQYF

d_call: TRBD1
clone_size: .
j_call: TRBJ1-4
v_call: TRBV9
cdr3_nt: TGTGCCAGCAGTGGACAGGATAATGAAAAACTGTTTTTT
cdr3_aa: CASSGQDNEKLFF

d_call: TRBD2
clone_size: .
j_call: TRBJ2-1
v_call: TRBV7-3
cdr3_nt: TGTGCCAGCAGCGCTACTAGCGGAAGCTACAATGAGCAGTTCTTC
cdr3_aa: CASSATSGSYNEQFF

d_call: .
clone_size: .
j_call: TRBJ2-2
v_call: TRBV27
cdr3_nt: TGTGCCGGGAGGTCCCGGGGAGCTGTTTTT
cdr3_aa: CAGRSRGAVF

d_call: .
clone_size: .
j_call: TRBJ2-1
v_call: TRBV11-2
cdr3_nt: TGTGCCAGCAGCTCGGGACGGACAGTAACCTACAATGAGCAGTTCTTC
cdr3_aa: CASSSGRTVTYNEQFF

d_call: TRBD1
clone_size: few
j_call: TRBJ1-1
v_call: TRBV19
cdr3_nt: TGTGCCAGTAGTATCAACATACAGGGGGAGGCTTTCTTT
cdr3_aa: CASSINIQGEAFF

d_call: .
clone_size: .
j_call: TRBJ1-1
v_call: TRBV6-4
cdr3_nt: TGTGCCAGCAGTGTAAATGAGAACACTGAAGCTTTCTTT
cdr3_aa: CASSVNENTEAFF

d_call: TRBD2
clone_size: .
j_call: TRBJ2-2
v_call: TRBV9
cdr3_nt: TGTGCCAGCAGCGTAGCTGGGCTAGCGGAGCTCACCGGGGAGCTGTTTTTT
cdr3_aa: CASSVAGLAELTGELFF

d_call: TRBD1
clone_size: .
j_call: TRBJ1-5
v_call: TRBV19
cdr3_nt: TGTGCCAGTAGTGACAGGGGGCGAACAACGCCCCAGCATTTT
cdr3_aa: CASSDRGRTTPQHF

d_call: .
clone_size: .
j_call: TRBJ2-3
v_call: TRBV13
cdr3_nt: TGTGCCAGCAGCTTAGGAGCCGATACGCAGTATTTT
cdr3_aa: CASSLGADTQYF

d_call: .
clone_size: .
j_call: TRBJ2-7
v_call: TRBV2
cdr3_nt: TGTGCCACGGGACAAGGTGGCTACGAGCAGTACTTC
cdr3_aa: CATGQGGYEQYF

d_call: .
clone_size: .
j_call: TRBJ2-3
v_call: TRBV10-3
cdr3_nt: TGTGCCATCGGGGGATCCGGGGAGGGGGCAGATACGCAGTATTTT
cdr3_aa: CAIGGSGEGADTQYF

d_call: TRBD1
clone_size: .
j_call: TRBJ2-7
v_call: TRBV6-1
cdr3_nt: TGTGCCAGCAGTGGGGGACAGGGGGGCGGTTACTTCGAGCAGTACTTC
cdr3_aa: CASSGGQGGGYFEQYF